The next 23 T cell receptor beta chains were all read from a single sample in a study of T cell repertoires in cytomegalovirus infection. Via MiXCR, TCRdb re-called the reads, giving one row per CDR3 protein. The table has around 740,000 distinct CDR3 sequences, under 40% seen once. What was sequenced was PBMCs. The receptors shown here come from a human donor in good health (CMV status not recorded). Some clones in this sample may be carry-over from other donors' samples.

This sequence joins TRBV7-2 and TRBJ2-7, with 9 bases aligning to TRBD2. Germline V gene data show CDR1 as SGHTA and CDR2 as FQGNSA. With 2 bases clipped from V and 0 bases from J, the junction kept 8 bases outside the gene matches. The CDR3 is made up of 17 amino acids. CDR3 protein: CASSLIVRTSDSYEQYF. The CDR3 coding sequence is TGTGCCAGCAGCTTAATTGTGCGGACTAGCGACTCCTACGAGCAGTACTTC.

This chain links TRBV12-3 or TRBV12-4 with TRBJ1-2; D gene ambiguous. The CDR3 totals 13 residues. V was trimmed by 7 bases and J by 1 base, leaving 10 bases between them. The CDR3 DNA follows: TGTGCCAGCACCCCGTGGGGTAACTATGGCTACACCTTC. It specifies CASTPWGNYGYTF.

The chain couples TRBV27 to TRBJ2-5, with D maybe TRBD2 (5 bases). V was pared by 6 bases and J by 4 bases, with 21 bases between. CDR1 is MNHEY, CDR2 SMNVEV, per germline (reference sequence). This CDR3 spans 16 amino acids. In DNA form, the CDR3 reads TGTGCCAGCAGAGGGTCTTACTACGGGGTCGGAGAGACCCAGTACTTC. Protein sequence: CASRGSYYGVGETQYF.

This clonotype has only a few counts. The J gene is TRBJ1-5, the V gene TRBV25-1; unclear D gene. Germline CDR1 reads MGHDK; CDR2 reads SYGVNS. With 3 bases removed from V and 3 bases from J, the gap between germline ends came to 9 bases. This CDR3 contains 14 residues. In nucleotides, the CDR3 is TGTGCCAGCAGTGATTATCACAACAATCAGCCCCAGCATTTT. It specifies CASSDYHNNQPQHF.

This sequence joins TRBV5-6 and TRBJ1-2, with D hard to call. The CDR3 consists of 13 residues. The germline V gene encodes CDR1 SGHDT and CDR2 YYEEEE. Trimming took 0 bases from V and 3 from J, leaving 6 bases between them. CDR3 sequence: CASSLADYYGYTF. In DNA form, the CDR3 reads TGTGCCAGCAGCTTGGCAGACTACTATGGCTACACCTTC. Combining the CDR3 with reference TRBV5-6 and TRBJ1-2 gives the whole variable domain DAGVTQSPTHLIKTRGQQVTLRCSPKSGHDTVSWYQQALGQGPQFIFQYYEEEERQRGNFPDRFSGHQFPNYSSELNVNALLLGDSALYLCASSLADYYGYTFGSGTRLTVV.

This clonotype was counted a few times. The chain recombines TRBV5-1 with TRBJ2-1; no clear D gene. This CDR3 region has 16 residues. Germline V gene lookup returns CDR1 SGHRS and CDR2 YFSETQ. The germline V and J ends were trimmed by 0 bases and 7 bases, with 17 bases remaining between them. DNA of the CDR3: TGCGCCAGCAGCTTGGAAGACCCAACCGCCGGGAATGAGCAGTTCTTC. Encoded protein: CASSLEDPTAGNEQFF.

The table lists this clonotype with a few counts. The chain has TRBV7-2 and TRBJ2-1; 8 bases fit TRBD2. CDR3 length: 16 residues. Germline trimming cut 5 bases from V and 9 bases from J; bases unmatched to any gene: 15. Germline-derived CDR1 and CDR2 are SGHTA and FQGNSA. The CDR3 loop is CASSPPAGGGRPEQFF. Here the CDR3 DNA reads TGTGCCAGCAGCCCTCCTGCCGGGGGGGGCCGTCCTGAGCAGTTCTTC.

V usage is TRBV20-1 and J usage is TRBJ2-1; 10 bases align to TRBD1. Losses at the gene ends were 0 bases for V and 5 bases for J; bases not matched to a gene: 10. Germline loops: CDR1 DFQATT, CDR2 SNEGSKA (reference sequence). The CDR3 totals 17 residues. The CDR3 region has the DNA TGCAGTGCTAGAGATTTTTCGGGGGACAGGGGTCACAATGAGCAGTTCTTC. This translates into CSARDFSGDRGHNEQFF.

The rearrangement uses TRBV7-9 and TRBJ1-2; perhaps TRBD1 as D (6 bases). Germline lookup yields CDR1 SEHNR and CDR2 FQNEAQ (reference sequence). The V end lost 6 bases, the J end lost 2 bases, and 16 bases lay between the germline ends. The CDR3 loop spans 15 amino acids. The CDR3 reads CASSGVGGSNYGYTF. The DNA for the CDR3 is TGTGCCAGCAGTGGGGTCGGGGGCTCCAACTATGGCTACACCTTC.

The chain is built from TRBV6-1 and TRBJ1-4; TRBD1 might be the D (5 bases). The germline CDR1 and CDR2 sequences are MNHNS and SASEGT. With 6 bases removed from V and 5 bases from J, the gap between germline ends came to 19 bases. The CDR3 loop spans 16 amino acids. CDR3 sequence: CASRLKTGTPNEKLFF. In DNA form, the CDR3 reads TGTGCCAGCAGGCTGAAGACCGGGACGCCGAATGAAAAACTGTTTTTT.

This clonotype came up many times. This chain links TRBV7-8 with TRBJ1-4; maybe TRBD1 (6 bases). Trimming cost V 4 bases and J 6 bases, with 15 bases left between them. The germline CDR1 and CDR2 sequences are SGHVS and FQNEAQ. CDR3 length equals 15 residues. CDR3 in amino acids: CASSSYRVLDEKLFF. CDR3 DNA: TGTGCCAGCAGCTCTTACAGGGTTTTGGATGAAAAACTGTTTTTT.

This clonotype was observed a few times. J is TRBJ2-1 and V is TRBV10-3, with 9 bases matching TRBD2. Losses at the gene ends were 4 bases for V and 9 bases for J; bases not matched to a gene: 13. Per germline, CDR1 ENHRY and CDR2 SYGVKD. The CDR3 consists of 16 residues. The DNA for the CDR3 is TGTGCCATCAGTGCGATTAGAGCGGGAGGAAGAGGTGAGCAGTTCTTC. Translating it yields CAISAIRAGGRGEQFF.

This clonotype was recorded once. This is likely a read error, given that the CDR3 carries no conserved phenylalanine or tryptophan at its end. This chain links TRBV28 with TRBJ2-7; 10 bases are a match to TRBD1. CDR1 and CDR2 from the germline V gene are MDHEN and SYDVKM. The CDR3 contains 13 residues. V dropped 5 bases and J dropped 4; count of bases not matched to a gene: 2. The CDR3 DNA sequence: TGTGCCAGCAGTGGGACAGGGGAGTACGAGCAGTACTTA. It encodes CASSGTGEYEQYL.

The CDR3 region is CSAQTANYGYTF. The CDR3 DNA reads TGCAGTGCACAGACCGCTAACTATGGCTACACCTTC. The rearrangement uses TRBV20-1 and TRBJ1-2; D ambiguous. Germline CDR1 and CDR2: DFQATT and SNEGSKA (reference sequence). V was cut by 6 bases and J by 0 bases, with 8 bases left in between. This CDR3 region has 12 residues.

This clonotype was seen many times. The V call is TRBV6-5, the J call TRBJ2-3; no clear D. The germline CDR1 and CDR2 sequences are MNHEY and SVGAGI. V gave up 3 bases and J gave up 2 bases, with 9 bases separating them. The CDR3 is made up of 14 amino acids. The CDR3 DNA follows: TGTGCCAGCAGTTATTCAAGACCCACAGATACGCAGTATTTT. It translates to CASSYSRPTDTQYF.

In this sample, this clonotype turned up a few times. V usage is TRBV4-1 and J usage is TRBJ2-2; TRBD1 matches at 7 bases. The V and J ends lost 1 base and 2 bases, in that order; junction bases with no gene match: 4. Germline values: CDR1 MGHRA, CDR2 YSYEKL. The CDR3 totals 16 residues. This CDR3 is CASSQGDRANTGELFF. The CDR3 nucleotides read TGCGCCAGCAGCCAAGGAGACAGGGCTAACACCGGGGAGCTGTTTTTT.

The rearrangement joins TRBV28 to TRBJ1-3; no firm D call. Trimming pared 6 bases from V and 0 bases from J, leaving 12 bases between. Germline CDR1 reads MDHEN; CDR2 reads SYDVKM. CDR3 size: 15 residues. This chain's CDR3 is CASSPTEVSGNTIYF. For the CDR3, the DNA is TGTGCCAGCAGCCCCACAGAAGTCTCTGGAAACACCATATATTTT.

This clonotype showed up many times. The chain uses TRBV7-9 and TRBJ1-1; a weak D match, TRBD1 (5 bases). Trimming removed 4 bases from V and 7 bases from J, with 25 bases in between. This CDR3 has 17 residues. The germline V gene has CDR1 SEHNR and CDR2 FQNEAQ (reference sequence). The CDR3 loop reads CASSSALSRPYRSEAFF. The CDR3 DNA sequence: TGTGCCAGCAGCTCAGCCCTCTCCCGGCCCTACAGGAGTGAAGCTTTCTTT.

About this clonotype: A much larger clone is a single base away; this may be a read error. This sequence joins TRBV7-6 and TRBJ2-1, with D perhaps matching TRBD2 (5 bases). The CDR3 is 13 residues long. The germline gives CDR1 SGHVS, CDR2 FNYEAQ. This CDR3 reads CASSSVAYNEQLF. The CDR3 bases are TGTGCCAGCAGCTCAGTAGCGTACAATGAGCAGTTATTC.

This clonotype was seen a handful of times. The chain carries TRBV28 and TRBJ2-3; 10 positions match TRBD2. The CDR3 is made up of 17 amino acids. V shed 2 bases and J 6 bases; nucleotides not matched to a gene: 11. Germline CDR1 reads MDHEN; CDR2 reads SYDVKM. CDR3 region: CASSLASGRALTDTQYF. CDR3 sequence (DNA): TGTGCCAGCAGTTTAGCGAGCGGGAGGGCGTTGACGGATACGCAGTATTTT.

This chain joins TRBV4-1 and TRBJ1-2, with TRBD1 as a possible D gene (6 bases). The V end was cut by 6 bases, the J end by 2 bases, with 22 bases between. The CDR3 length is 17 residues. Looked up from germline, CDR1 is MGHRA and CDR2 is YSYEKL. The CDR3 spells CASRRIGRGQTNYGYTF. CDR3 nucleotide sequence: TGCGCCAGCAGACGGATCGGACGGGGACAAACCAACTATGGCTACACCTTC.

This chain links TRBV2 with TRBJ2-3, with D unresolved. Trimming took 9 bases from V and 2 from J, leaving 6 bases between them. The CDR3 length is 11 residues. In germline, CDR1 is SNHLY, CDR2 FYNNEI. CDR3 protein: CASPLTDTQYF. CDR3 coding DNA: TGTGCCAGTCCGCTCACAGATACGCAGTATTTT.

This clonotype was counted many times. V usage is TRBV7-6 and J usage is TRBJ2-7; 8 bases align to TRBD1. V lost 2 bases to trimming and J lost 5 bases; unmatched junction nucleotides: 5. Germline-derived CDR1 and CDR2 are SGHVS and FNYEAQ. The CDR3 contains 14 residues. The CDR3 nucleotides are TGTGCCAGCAGCTTACGACAGGGGCTAAACGAGCAGTACTTC. It translates to CASSLRQGLNEQYF.